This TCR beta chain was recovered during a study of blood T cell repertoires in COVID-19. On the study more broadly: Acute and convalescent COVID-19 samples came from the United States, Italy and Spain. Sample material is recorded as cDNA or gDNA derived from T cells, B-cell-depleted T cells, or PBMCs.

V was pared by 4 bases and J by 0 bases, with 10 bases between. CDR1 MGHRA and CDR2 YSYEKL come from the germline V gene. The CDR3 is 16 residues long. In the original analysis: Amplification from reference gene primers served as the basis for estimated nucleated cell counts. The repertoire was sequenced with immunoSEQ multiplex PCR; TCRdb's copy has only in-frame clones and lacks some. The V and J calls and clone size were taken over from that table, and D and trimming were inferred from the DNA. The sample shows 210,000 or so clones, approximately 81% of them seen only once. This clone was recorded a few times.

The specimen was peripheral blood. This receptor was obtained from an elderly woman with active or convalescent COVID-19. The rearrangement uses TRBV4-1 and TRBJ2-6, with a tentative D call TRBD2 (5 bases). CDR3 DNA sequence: TGCGCCAGCAGCCCCGAGCGGAACTCTGGGGCCAACGTCCTGACTTTC. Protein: CASSPERNSGANVLTF.